The 4 T cell receptor beta chains below were found in one sample sequenced in a study of graft-versus-host responses after intestinal transplantation (dated by TCRdb to about 2021). For these receptors, no antigen is known. The time point label here, explained by the study, means: cells obtained before transplantation from donor or recipient. The library was built by means of the immunoSEQ multiplex PCR assay. The table comes from immuneACCESS by way of TCRdb, which keeps in-frame sequences with V and J called. Part of the clones is missing from these tables; in studies checked, under half for an unresolved V gene and the rest for unknown reasons. Across this sample there are around 120,000 clones, with around 93% seen only once. Around 0.12% of the sample is held by the ten biggest clonotypes. Sequenced here: unstimulated CD4+ T cells sorted from spleen or lymph node cells, sampled before intestinal transplant. The source is a human donor who received an intestinal transplant.

This chain connects TRBV27 to TRBJ1-2, with D possibly matching TRBD1 (5 bases). In germline, CDR1 is MNHEY, CDR2 SMNVEV (reference sequence). V was clipped by 2 bases and J by 5 bases, with 9 bases between them. This CDR3 spans 13 amino acids. CDR3 coding DNA: TGTGCCAGCAGTTTAAGCCAGGGTTATGGCTACACCTTC. It encodes CASSLSQGYGYTF.

As DNA, the CDR3 is TGTGCCAGCAGTTACGACCCTACCGTATGGTGGGGGGAGCAGTACTTC. It specifies CASSYDPTVWWGEQYF. The rearrangement uses TRBV6-5 and TRBJ2-7; perhaps D is TRBD1 or TRBD2 (5 bases each). Germline V gene sequence: CDR1 MNHEY, CDR2 SVGAGI. V shed 2 bases and J shed 7 bases, with 21 bases lying between them. The CDR3 sequence is 16 residues long.

This clone was counted between two and nine times. V gene TRBV4-2 combines with J gene TRBJ1-3; D is ambiguous. V lost 1 base and J 6 bases, leaving 10 bases between the germline ends. Germline CDR1 and CDR2: LGHNA and YNFKEQ. The CDR3 has 14 residues. In DNA, the CDR3 is TGTGCCAGCAGCCAAGGCCAGAGGGAAAACACCATATATTTT. It yields the protein CASSQGQRENTIYF.

To note about this clone: Sequence at one end of the junction differs from germline and may be a read error. The chain employs TRBV7-7 and TRBJ2-3; D remains ambiguous. This CDR3 region has 15 residues. Germline CDR1 reads SSHAT; CDR2 reads FNYEAQ (reference sequence). Here the CDR3 DNA reads TGTGCTAGCAGCTTACGGGCAACGCCCACAGATACGCAGTATTTT. As protein: CASSLRATPTDTQYF.